These T cell receptor beta chains were read from a single sample in a study of blood T cell repertoires in COVID-19. Profiled with immunoSEQ multiplex PCR; TCRdb holds only in-frame clones, not every one. The sample lists a few hundred thousand clones, around 81% occurring once. Source material: peripheral blood. The receptors come from a man aged 25-40 years who had recovered from COVID-19. Both conserved end residues are trimmed from each CDR3. Fields, in order: V gene, CDR3 protein.

>TRBV27
ASRFRGIATNEKLF
>TRBV28
ASSTDGGVGYGYT
>TRBV3-1/TRBV3-2
ASKAQPGGPYEQY
>TRBV19
AAGQGNNEQF
>TRBV5-1
ASSGTGGANTEAF
>TRBV2
ASSGTTGPSYSNQPQH
>TRBV5-6
ASSVGHETYEQY
>TRBV20-1
SASYGGNQPQH
>TRBV6-5
ASTFGRVYGYT
>TRBV6-4
ASSPGGHGANVLT
>TRBV5-8
ACYRGLKNTEAF
>TRBV9
ASSVELAGAPGTDTQY
>TRBV19
ASSPWGLGGADTEAF
>TRBV2
ASRGDGGATGELF
>TRBV7-9
ASIVSGDTEAF
>TRBV28
ASSQLGTSGPRDTQY
>TRBV7-8
ASSQVRETQY
>TRBV12-5
ASGLQGANTEAF
>TRBV9
ASSDNRGSYGYT
>TRBV11-2
ASSSGVGETQY
>TRBV9
ASSGRTVVQY
>TRBV2
ASSALGGGSYNEQF